This T cell receptor (beta chain) derives from a study of blood T cell repertoires in COVID-19. Across the study: Samples of COVID-19 (acute and convalescent) were obtained from the United States, Italy and Spain. The analysed material was cDNA or gDNA that came from T cells, B-cell-depleted T cells, or PBMCs.

The study drew participants aged roughly 18 to 95 years from around 24 US areas. Method: immunoSEQ multiplex PCR; TCRdb's copy keeps in-frame clones and lacks some. The profile shows roughly 200,000 clones, roughly 89% of them singletons. Trimming removed 3 bases from V and 2 bases from J; junction bases left unmatched: 18. Germline-derived CDR1 and CDR2 are SEHNR and FQNEAQ (reference sequence). The CDR3 extends over 19 amino acids. The TCR sequence derives from a middle-aged woman with acute COVID-19. The chain carries TRBV7-9 and TRBJ2-5; 7 bases match TRBD2. Sequenced input: PBMCs or T cells enriched from blood (not recorded which). CDR3 in amino acids: CASSLARSMGGEPQETQYF. CDR3 DNA: TGTGCCAGCAGCTTGGCCCGGTCCATGGGAGGGGAACCTCAAGAGACCCAGTACTTC. Supplemented by reference TRBV7-9 and TRBJ2-5, the full variable domain reads DTGVSQNPRHKITKRGQNVTFRCDPISEHNRLYWYRQTLGQGPEFLTYFQNEAQLEKSRLLSDRFSAERPKGSFSTLEIQRTEQGDSAMYLCASSLARSMGGEPQETQYFGPGTRLLVL.